Following are 8 T cell receptor beta chains from one sample sequenced in a study of T-cell memory formation after mild COVID-19. TCRdb re-called the 5' RACE reads with MiXCR, one entry per CDR3 protein. Altogether approximately 100,000 distinct CDR3 sequences are present, over 15% being singletons, with the ten largest covering 28%. Sequenced input: PBMCs or a T cell subset sorted from them (not recorded which). The receptors originated from an adult woman who had mild COVID-19 (a few samples of this study predate the infection). Cell type and time point are not known.

This clonotype occurred a few times. The chain couples TRBV11-2 to TRBJ2-7; 7 nucleotides align to TRBD1. Trimming removed 4 bases from V and 6 bases from J; junction bases left unmatched: 6. This CDR3 has 13 amino acids. Germline CDR1 is SGHAT and CDR2 is FQNNGV. CDR3: CASSYSGGFEQYF. The DNA for the CDR3 is TGTGCCAGCAGCTACTCAGGGGGATTCGAGCAGTACTTC.

This clonotype was seen a few times. The chain links TRBV4-2 to TRBJ2-7; tentative D call: TRBD1 (5 bases). CDR3 length equals 15 residues. Germline V CDR1 and CDR2: LGHNA, YNFKEQ. V shed 4 bases and J shed 0 bases, with 13 bases lying between them. The DNA for the CDR3 is TGTGCCAGCAGCCCCTTAAGACAGACCTCCTACGAGCAGTACTTC. This sequence encodes CASSPLRQTSYEQYF.

This clonotype was seen only a few times. This chain links TRBV5-1 with TRBJ2-7; 8 positions match TRBD1. In germline, CDR1 is SGHRS, CDR2 YFSETQ. V dropped 4 bases and J dropped 0; count of bases not matched to a gene: 12. The CDR3 extends over 17 amino acids. The CDR3 coding sequence is TGCGCCAGCAGCACGAGAGAGGACAGGGAAAGCTCCTACGAGCAGTACTTC. This gives the protein CASSTREDRESSYEQYF. The whole variable domain, filled in from reference TRBV5-1 and TRBJ2-7, reads KAGVTQTPRYLIKTRGQQVTLSCSPISGHRSVSWYQQTPGQGLQFLFEYFSETQRNKGNFPGRFSGRQFSNSRSEMNVSTLELGDSALYLCASSTREDRESSYEQYFGPGTRLTVT.

The gene calls are TRBV4-1 and TRBJ2-2, with D unresolved. The CDR3 spans 14 residues. Per germline, CDR1 MGHRA and CDR2 YSYEKL. Trimming took 5 bases from V and 0 from J, leaving 7 bases between them. The CDR3, as DNA: TGCGCCAGCAGCGGGCCAACGAACACCGGGGAGCTGTTTTTT. The encoded protein is CASSGPTNTGELFF.

This chain links TRBV19 with TRBJ2-7; D is unclear. The CDR3 loop spans 14 amino acids. Germline values: CDR1 LNHDA, CDR2 SQIVND (reference sequence). V was trimmed by 2 bases and J by 2 bases, leaving 10 bases between them. The CDR3 sequence: CASSIWGSPYEQYF. The CDR3 DNA follows: TGTGCCAGTAGTATATGGGGTTCCCCCTACGAGCAGTACTTC.

The V gene is TRBV27, the J gene TRBJ2-1; 9 nucleotides match TRBD2. V gave up 5 bases and J gave up 2 bases; unmatched junction bases: 4. The CDR3 runs to 15 residues. Germline V gene lookup returns CDR1 MNHEY and CDR2 SMNVEV (reference sequence). The CDR3 DNA reads as TGTGCCAGCAGTACTAGCGGGCACCCCTACAATGAGCAGTTCTTC. Encoded protein: CASSTSGHPYNEQFF.

This clonotype has just a few counts. The chain combines TRBV4-1 with TRBJ1-1; D gene unclear. The germline gives CDR1 MGHRA, CDR2 YSYEKL. V dropped 5 bases and J dropped 0 bases, with 16 bases sitting between them. The CDR3 totals 16 residues. CDR3 bases: TGCGCCAGCAGCTATCTAGGGATCGGCCTGAACACTGAAGCTTTCTTT. Protein product: CASSYLGIGLNTEAFF.

The V and J genes are TRBV4-1 and TRBJ2-3, with D maybe TRBD1 (5 bases). Trimming cost V 2 bases and J 2 bases, with 17 bases left between them. The CDR3 runs to 17 residues. In germline, CDR1 is MGHRA, CDR2 YSYEKL. CDR3 in amino acids: CASSQRVVGPNTDTQYF. CDR3 DNA sequence: TGCGCCAGCAGCCAAAGAGTCGTGGGGCCGAACACAGATACGCAGTATTTT.